This TCR beta chain appears in the sequencing data of a study of response to subunit inactivated influenza vaccine. This clonotype came up a few times. Its target is unknown. Notes on the study in general: The authors suggested that every seasonal influenza vaccination recruits few new T cells.

One entry per CDR3 protein, called by TCRdb with MiXCR from the RT-PCR reads. The table shows about 520,000 distinct CDR3 sequences, with approximately 7.8% occurring only once. The germline V gene encodes CDR1 SNHLY and CDR2 FYNNEI. CDR3 length equals 13 residues. Trimming removed 0 bases at V and 7 bases at J, with 9 bases between. V usage is TRBV2 and J usage is TRBJ1-2; no clear D gene. The clonotype originates from a man aged 45-69 years who received an inactivated influenza vaccine. Material: PBMCs from blood, obtained less than 30 months after vaccination. CDR3 amino acids: CASSEALPGGYTF. For the CDR3, the DNA is TGTGCCAGCAGTGAAGCGCTTCCAGGTGGCTACACCTTC.